This T cell receptor beta chain is drawn from a study of early T cells in non-severe SARS-CoV-2 infection. Overall study results and limits: VDJdb-based annotation leaned toward anti-spike CD8 responses and missed private and CD4 specificities.

V was clipped by 6 bases and J by 1 base; unmatched bases: 12. The CDR3 loop spans 16 amino acids. Per germline, CDR1 SGDLS and CDR2 YYNGEE. About this clonotype: Its specificity is unknown.

Unique molecular identifiers (one per individual cDNA molecule) were attached. TCRdb independently ran MiXCR on the 5' RACE reads; one entry per CDR3 protein. The table records fewer than 55,000 distinct CDR3 sequences, around 7.8% of them present only once. This TCR was recovered from an adult who was a healthcare worker with PCR-confirmed SARS-CoV-2 infection or an uninfected control (not recorded which). Sequenced sample: whole blood. The chain links TRBV9 to TRBJ2-7; 8 nucleotides match TRBD1. The CDR3 is CASTPREGTGSYEQYF. CDR3 bases: TGTGCCAGCACCCCTAGAGAGGGGACAGGATCCTACGAGCAGTACTTC.